The 30 T cell receptor beta chains below all came from one sample that was sequenced in a study of molecular identifiers for immune sequencing clone quantification. Each CDR3 protein is one row after TCRdb ran MiXCR on the PCR reads. The sample includes 100,000 or so distinct CDR3 sequences, 35% to 40% of them seen just once. The sequencing sample was made of naive CD8+ T cells from blood, with Jurkat cell RNA spiked in. Subset noted: FACS-sorted CD8+CD4-CCR7+CD45RA+ naive T cells. These receptor sequences come from a human donor in good health. Some libraries in this study had Jurkat cell RNA spiked in.

As concerns this clonotype: A read error may explain this, as a much larger clone is one base away. The gene calls are TRBV4-3 and TRBJ2-5; maybe TRBD2 (5 bases). The CDR3 loop spans 17 amino acids. The V gene's germline CDR1 is LGHNA and CDR2 YSLEER. The V and J ends lost 1 base and 9 bases respectively, with 24 bases between them. Here the CDR3 reads CASSQVGVGRSGEPQYF. CDR3 nucleotide sequence: TGCGCCAGCAGCCAAGTTGGTGTTGGGAGAAGTGGCGAGCCCCAGTACTTC.

This clonotype occurred a few times. The chain employs TRBV7-9 and TRBJ1-3; D remains unclear. The CDR3 loop spans 16 amino acids. V was pared by 5 bases and J by 0 bases, with 14 bases between. Germline V lookup: CDR1 SEHNR, CDR2 FQNEAQ (reference sequence). The CDR3 sequence is CASSPPVKDSGNTIYF. The CDR3 bases are TGTGCCAGCAGCCCCCCGGTGAAGGACTCTGGAAACACCATATATTTT.

This clonotype has just a few counts. The chain uses TRBV7-2 and TRBJ2-1; D remains ambiguous. Germline assignment: CDR1 SGHTA and CDR2 FQGNSA. Trimming took 2 bases from V and 0 from J, leaving 20 bases between them. The CDR3 has 19 amino acids. The CDR3 sequence: CASSLTGSPSFISYNEQFF. DNA of the CDR3: TGTGCCAGCAGCTTAACCGGGTCTCCAAGTTTTATCTCCTACAATGAGCAGTTCTTC.

This chain links TRBV28 with TRBJ2-7; a possible D gene is TRBD2 (5 bases). Trimming left V 5 bases short and J 7 bases short, with 15 bases between. CDR1 is MDHEN, CDR2 SYDVKM, per germline. This CDR3 is built from 13 residues. CDR3 sequence reads: CASSPRGQNEQYF. The CDR3 DNA reads as TGTGCCAGCAGTCCTCGGGGTCAGAATGAGCAGTACTTC.

About this clonotype: Its ends do not fully match the called genes, so a read error is possible. The chain has TRBV27 and TRBJ2-1, with no clear D. The CDR3 sequence is 18 residues long. Germline CDR1 is MNHEY and CDR2 is SMNVEV (reference sequence). DNA of the CDR3: TGTGCCAGCAGTTTAGGCCGGGCGGAACCAAGCTCCTACAAAGAGCAGTTCTTC. Its protein is CASSLGRAEPSSYKEQFF.

In its sample, this clonotype was seen a few times. The chain uses TRBV6-5 and TRBJ2-3, with unresolved D. Germline values: CDR1 MNHEY, CDR2 SVGAGI. Trimming took 2 bases from V and 14 from J, leaving 23 bases between them. The CDR3 extends over 15 amino acids. The CDR3 nucleotides are TGTGCCAGCAGTTACGGTTCCGGTCTACCCCTTACGACGTATTTT. It specifies CASSYGSGLPLTTYF.

This clonotype was counted between two and nine times. The chain uses TRBV20-1 and TRBJ2-7, with a weak D call TRBD1 (6 bases). In germline, CDR1 is DFQATT, CDR2 SNEGSKA (reference sequence). Trimming took off 3 bases at V and 7 bases at J, with 22 bases between the two ends. The CDR3 extends over 15 amino acids. CDR3 coding DNA: TGCAGTGCTAGCGAACAGGGCCCCGTTTCCTGGGAGCAGTACTTC. Translating it yields CSASEQGPVSWEQYF.

The chain couples TRBV5-6 to TRBJ1-5, with 7 nucleotides matching TRBD1. Germline CDR1 SGHDT, CDR2 YYEEEE. The trim removed 4 bases at V and 7 bases at J, leaving 5 bases unmatched. The CDR3 is 13 amino acids. CDR3 in DNA: TGTGCCAGCAGCCAGACAGGGAAACAGCCCCAGCATTTT. Translation: CASSQTGKQPQHF.

About this clonotype: This may stem from a read error, because a much larger clone lies one nucleotide away. The CDR3 reads CASSHHRSAEAFF. In nucleotides, the CDR3 is TGTGCCAGCAGTCACCATAGATCGGCTGAAGCTTTCTTT. J is TRBJ1-1 and V is TRBV27; D remains ambiguous. This CDR3 contains 13 residues. Germline lookup yields CDR1 MNHEY and CDR2 SMNVEV (reference sequence). V was pared by 5 bases and J by 6 bases, with 13 bases between.

This clonotype was seen only once. Being one base from a much bigger clone, this may be a read error. The rearrangement uses TRBV12-3 or TRBV12-4 and TRBJ2-6, with unresolved D. V was clipped by 6 bases and J by 0 bases, with 12 bases between them. The CDR3 sequence is 16 residues long. The CDR3 sequence is CASSQDRTSGANVLTF. CDR3 sequence (DNA): TGTGCCAGCAGCCAGGACCGGACCTCTGGGGCCAACGTCCTGACTTTC.

This clonotype has at least ten counts. The genes are TRBV7-8 and TRBJ1-5; 8 nucleotides match TRBD1. The CDR3 is made up of 16 amino acids. J gave up 6 bases and V 0 bases, and 7 bases lay outside the gene matches. Germline values: CDR1 SGHVS, CDR2 FQNEAQ. The CDR3 reads CASSLARTGLTQPQHF. Written as DNA, the CDR3 is TGTGCCAGCAGCTTAGCGAGGACAGGGCTTACTCAGCCCCAGCATTTT.

The chain employs TRBV7-9 and TRBJ2-1, with D perhaps matching TRBD2 (5 bases). This CDR3 region has 14 residues. V lost 5 bases, J lost 6 bases, and 14 bases lay in between. Germline CDR1 reads SEHNR; CDR2 reads FQNEAQ (reference sequence). CDR3 region: CASSPVRGTNEQFF. In DNA form, the CDR3 reads TGTGCCAGCAGCCCCGTACGGGGTACCAATGAGCAGTTCTTC. Supplemented by reference TRBV7-9 and TRBJ2-1, the full variable domain reads DTGVSQNPRHKITKRGQNVTFRCDPISEHNRLYWYRQTLGQGPEFLTYFQNEAQLEKSRLLSDRFSAERPKGSFSTLEIQRTEQGDSAMYLCASSPVRGTNEQFFGPGTRLTVL.

In its sample, this clonotype was seen many times. The chain is built from TRBV5-1 and TRBJ2-3, with TRBD1 matching over 7 bases. The CDR3 has 15 amino acids. After removal of 0 bases from V and 2 bases from J, the junction contained 3 bases not matched to a gene. CDR1 and CDR2 from the germline V gene are SGHRS and YFSETQ. The CDR3 nucleotides are TGCGCCAGCAGCTTGGACAGGGGCGACACAGATACGCAGTATTTT. Translation gives CASSLDRGDTDTQYF.

V usage is TRBV5-1 and J usage is TRBJ2-7, with D perhaps assigned TRBD1 or TRBD2 (5 bases each). This CDR3 comprises 14 residues. Deletions cut 5 bases from V and 3 bases from J, with 15 bases between. Germline V lookup: CDR1 SGHRS, CDR2 YFSETQ. CDR3 residues: CASRPRDQVYEQYF. The DNA of the CDR3 is TGCGCCAGCAGGCCCAGGGACCAGGTCTACGAGCAGTACTTC. The full variable domain, in which reference TRBV5-1 and TRBJ2-7 provide the parts outside the CDR3, is KAGVTQTPRYLIKTRGQQVTLSCSPISGHRSVSWYQQTPGQGLQFLFEYFSETQRNKGNFPGRFSGRQFSNSRSEMNVSTLELGDSALYLCASRPRDQVYEQYFGPGTRLTVT.

This clonotype is categorized as medium-sized. V and J are TRBV29-1 and TRBJ2-3; no definite D call. V lost 4 bases and J 2 bases, leaving 16 bases between the germline ends. The CDR3 extends over 15 amino acids. Germline assignment: CDR1 SQVTM and CDR2 ANQGSEA. For the CDR3, the DNA is TGCAGCGTTGCCAATCTCCGCGACTCCACAGATACGCAGTATTTT. Translating gives CSVANLRDSTDTQYF.

This chain joins TRBV20-1 and TRBJ2-3; no definite D call. Germline-derived CDR1 and CDR2 are DFQATT and SNEGSKA (reference sequence). Trimming took 6 bases from V and 0 from J, leaving 13 bases between them. The CDR3 consists of 14 residues. CDR3 DNA sequence: TGCAGTGCCGACACGGAGCCTAGCACAGATACGCAGTATTTT. This codes for CSADTEPSTDTQYF.

In regard to this clonotype: The junction departs from the called germline gene at one end, perhaps through a read error. The rearrangement links TRBV7-7 to TRBJ2-7; TRBD1 matches 11 bases. The V gene's germline CDR1 is SSHAT and CDR2 FNYEAQ (reference sequence). This CDR3 is 16 amino acids long. Written as DNA, the CDR3 is TGTGCTAGCAGCCCATCCTTTGGGACAGGGGGGTACGAGCAGTACTTC. It specifies CASSPSFGTGGYEQYF.

V gene TRBV20-1 combines with J gene TRBJ2-7; no firm D call. Germline V lookup: CDR1 DFQATT, CDR2 SNEGSKA (reference sequence). V lost 4 bases and J lost 3, with 7 bases in between. The CDR3 runs 11 residues. The CDR3 DNA follows: TGCAGTGCTACCCTGGACTACGAGCAGTACTTC. This sequence encodes CSATLDYEQYF.

This clonotype was seen at least ten times. CDR3 loop: CASSEGSGELFF. CDR3 DNA: TGTGCCAGCAGTGAGGGCAGCGGGGAGCTGTTTTTT. The chain links TRBV9 to TRBJ2-2; D is possibly TRBD2 (5 bases). Looked up from germline, CDR1 is SGDLS and CDR2 is YYNGEE. This CDR3 is built from 12 residues. V was pared by 5 bases and J by 7 bases, with 9 bases between.

This clonotype came up once. J is TRBJ2-3 and V is TRBV7-9, with a possible D match to TRBD2 (6 bases). The germline V and J ends were trimmed by 7 bases and 0 bases, with 17 bases remaining between them. The germline CDR1 and CDR2 sequences are SEHNR and FQNEAQ (reference sequence). This CDR3 is 16 amino acids long. The CDR3: CASTRGKSFSTDTQYF. CDR3 DNA sequence: TGTGCCAGCACCCGGGGGAAATCCTTTAGCACAGATACGCAGTATTTT.

The rearrangement links TRBV18 to TRBJ2-3, with D perhaps matching TRBD1 or TRBD2 (6 bases each). The CDR3 is made up of 15 amino acids. The V gene's germline CDR1 is KGHSH and CDR2 LQKENI. The V end lost 0 bases, the J end lost 0 bases, and 7 bases lay between the germline ends. In DNA form, the CDR3 reads TGTGCCAGCTCACCACCAGGGGGGAGCACAGATACGCAGTATTTT. Translated: CASSPPGGSTDTQYF.

This clonotype has more than one count but fewer than ten. V is TRBV20-1 and J is TRBJ2-7; D ambiguous. There are 13 residues in the CDR3. The germline gives CDR1 DFQATT, CDR2 SNEGSKA (reference sequence). The V end was cut by 0 bases, the J end by 2 bases, with 8 bases between. The CDR3 is CSAREGSTYEQYF. The CDR3 DNA follows: TGCAGTGCTAGAGAGGGATCGACCTACGAGCAGTACTTC.

This clonotype was observed at least ten times. The chain couples TRBV20-1 to TRBJ2-7; D tentatively fits TRBD1 or TRBD2 (5 bases each). The CDR3 covers 11 residues. Germline V CDR1 and CDR2: DFQATT, SNEGSKA (reference sequence). V was shortened by 5 bases and J by 7 bases, with 12 bases between the two germline ends. The CDR3 DNA sequence: TGCAGTGCTCTCCTTGAGGGGGAGCAGTACTTC. This encodes CSALLEGEQYF.

In regard to this clonotype: This may be a read error: a much more frequent sequence differs by one nucleotide. V is TRBV13 and J is TRBJ2-3; D remains ambiguous. Trimming stripped 1 base from V and 4 bases from J, with 0 bases between. The length of the CDR3 is 11 residues. Germline lookup yields CDR1 PRHDT and CDR2 FYEKMQ (reference sequence). The CDR3 here is CASSLADTQYF. CDR3 coding DNA: TGTGCCAGCAGCTTAGCAGATACGCAGTATTTT.

The sample holds one count of this clonotype. The chain joins TRBV10-2 to TRBJ2-7, with 12 positions matching TRBD2. The V gene's germline CDR1 is WSHSY and CDR2 SAAADI. The CDR3 is 15 residues long. V was clipped by 3 bases and J by 3 bases; unmatched bases: 3. The CDR3 DNA sequence: TGCGCCAGCAGTGACCGACTAGCGGGAGACTACGAGCAGTACTTC. Residues: CASSDRLAGDYEQYF.

This CDR3 reads CANTQRQGLRNQPQHF. In nucleotides, the CDR3 is TGTGCCAATACTCAGCGACAGGGCCTCCGGAATCAGCCCCAGCATTTT. The rearrangement uses TRBV19 and TRBJ1-5; TRBD1 matches 7 bases. The CDR3 has 16 residues. Germline CDR1 LNHDA, CDR2 SQIVND (reference sequence). Trimming removed 10 bases from V and 4 bases from J; junction bases left unmatched: 16.

This clonotype was observed once. A much larger clone sits a single nucleotide away, making a read error possible. Lacking the conserved final phenylalanine or tryptophan, this CDR3 likely reflects a read error. The rearrangement uses TRBV29-1 and TRBJ2-5; weak D call: TRBD1 (5 bases). CDR3 length: 12 amino acids. V lost 3 bases and J lost 3, with 8 bases in between. Germline V gene data show CDR1 as SQVTM and CDR2 as ANQGSEA. CDR3 sequence (DNA): TGCAGCGTTGATTTAGGGGAAGAGACCCAGTACATC. This codes for CSVDLGEETQYI.

This chain uses TRBV7-6 with TRBJ2-2, with TRBD1 matching 10 bases. CDR1 SGHVS and CDR2 FNYEAQ come from the germline V gene. The V segment lost 3 bases and the J segment 4 bases; nucleotides outside the gene matches: 2. There are 15 residues in the CDR3. CDR3 sequence reads: CASSFRDRGTGELFF. CDR3 DNA: TGTGCCAGCAGCTTTCGGGACAGGGGCACCGGGGAGCTGTTTTTT.

This clonotype was recorded at least ten times. The gene calls are TRBV28 and TRBJ1-5; unclear D gene. Germline V CDR1 and CDR2: MDHEN, SYDVKM. The CDR3 covers 11 residues. Between the trimmed V and J ends, which lost 2 bases and 4 bases, there was a span of 0 bases. CDR3 region: CASSLNQPQHF. The CDR3 DNA sequence: TGTGCCAGCAGTTTAAATCAGCCCCAGCATTTT.

Of note for this clonotype: A much bigger clone sits one base away, suggesting this may be a read error. The rearrangement joins TRBV7-8 to TRBJ1-5, with D possibly TRBD1 on 5 matching bases. The CDR3 is 16 residues long. Germline values: CDR1 SGHVS, CDR2 FQNEAQ. CDR3 amino acids: CASSPIGRQSNRPQHF. The DNA for the CDR3 is TGTGCCAGCAGCCCCATCGGTCGACAGAGCAATCGGCCCCAGCATTTT.